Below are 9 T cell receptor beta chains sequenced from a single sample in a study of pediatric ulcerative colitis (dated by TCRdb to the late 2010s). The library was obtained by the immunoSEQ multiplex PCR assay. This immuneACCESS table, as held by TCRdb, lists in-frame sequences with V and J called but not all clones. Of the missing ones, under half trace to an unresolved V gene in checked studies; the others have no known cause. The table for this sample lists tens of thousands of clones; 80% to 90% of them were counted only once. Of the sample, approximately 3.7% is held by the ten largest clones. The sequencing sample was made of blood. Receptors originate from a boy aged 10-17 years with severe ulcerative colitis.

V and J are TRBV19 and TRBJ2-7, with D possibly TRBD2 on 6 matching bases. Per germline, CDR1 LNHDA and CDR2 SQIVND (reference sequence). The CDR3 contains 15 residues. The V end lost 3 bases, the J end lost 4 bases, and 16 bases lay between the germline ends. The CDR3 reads CASSIGGVPLYEQYF. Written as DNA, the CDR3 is TGTGCCAGTAGTATCGGGGGAGTCCCGCTTTACGAGCAGTACTTC.

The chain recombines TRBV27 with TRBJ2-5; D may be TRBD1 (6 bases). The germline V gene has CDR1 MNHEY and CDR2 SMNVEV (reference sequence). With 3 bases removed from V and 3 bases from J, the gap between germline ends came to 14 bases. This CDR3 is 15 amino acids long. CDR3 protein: CASSLLQGLEETQYF. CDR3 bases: TGTGCCAGCAGTTTGTTGCAGGGGCTAGAAGAGACCCAGTACTTC.

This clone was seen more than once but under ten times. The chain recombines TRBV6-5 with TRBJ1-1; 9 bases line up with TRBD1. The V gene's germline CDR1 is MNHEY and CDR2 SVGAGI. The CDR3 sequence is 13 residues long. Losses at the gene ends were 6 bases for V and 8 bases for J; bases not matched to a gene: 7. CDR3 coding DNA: TGTGCCAGCAGGCGGGGACAGGGATCCGAAGCTTTCTTT. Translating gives CASRRGQGSEAFF.

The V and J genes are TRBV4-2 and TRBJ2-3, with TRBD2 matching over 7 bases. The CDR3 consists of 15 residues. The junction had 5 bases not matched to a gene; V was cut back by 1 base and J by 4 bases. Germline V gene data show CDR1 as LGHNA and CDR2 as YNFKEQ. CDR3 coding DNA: TGTGCCAGCAGCCAAGTGCGGGAGATAGCAGATACGCAGTATTTT. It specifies CASSQVREIADTQYF.

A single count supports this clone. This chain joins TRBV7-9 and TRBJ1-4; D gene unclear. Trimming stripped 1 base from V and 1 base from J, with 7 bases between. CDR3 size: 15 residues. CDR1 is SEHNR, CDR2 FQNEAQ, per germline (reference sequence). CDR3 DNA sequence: TGTGCCAGCAGCTTAGATGGGCTAACTAATGAAAAACTGTTTTTT. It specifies CASSLDGLTNEKLFF. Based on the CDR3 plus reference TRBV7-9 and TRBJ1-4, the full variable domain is DTGVSQNPRHKITKRGQNVTFRCDPISEHNRLYWYRQTLGQGPEFLTYFQNEAQLEKSRLLSDRFSAERPKGSFSTLEIQRTEQGDSAMYLCASSLDGLTNEKLFFGSGTQLSVL.

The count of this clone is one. The CDR3 protein is CASSLEQGFGTKNIQYF. The CDR3 coding sequence is TGTGCCAGCAGCTTGGAACAAGGCTTCGGGACCAAAAACATTCAGTACTTC. This chain joins TRBV5-8 and TRBJ2-4, with D perhaps matching TRBD2 (5 bases). CDR1 and CDR2 (germline): SGHTS, YDEGEE. CDR3 length equals 17 residues. Trimming took 0 bases from V and 2 from J, leaving 15 bases between them.

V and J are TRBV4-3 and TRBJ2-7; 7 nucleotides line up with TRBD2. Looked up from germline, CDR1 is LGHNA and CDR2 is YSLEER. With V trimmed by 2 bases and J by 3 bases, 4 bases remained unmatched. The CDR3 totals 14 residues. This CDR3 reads CASSQSLADYEQYF. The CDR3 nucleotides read TGCGCCAGCAGCCAATCCCTAGCGGACTACGAGCAGTACTTC.

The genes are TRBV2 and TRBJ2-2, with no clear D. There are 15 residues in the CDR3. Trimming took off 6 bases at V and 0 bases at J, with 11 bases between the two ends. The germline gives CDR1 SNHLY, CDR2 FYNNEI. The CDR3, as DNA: TGTGCCAGCAGAGTCGACGACACGAACACCGGGGAGCTGTTTTTT. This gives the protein CASRVDDTNTGELFF.

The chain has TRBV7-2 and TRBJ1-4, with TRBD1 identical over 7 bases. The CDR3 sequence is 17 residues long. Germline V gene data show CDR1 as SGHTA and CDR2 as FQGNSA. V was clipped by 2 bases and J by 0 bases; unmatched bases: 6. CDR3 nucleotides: TGTGCCAGCAGCTTACTCGACAGGGAAACAACTAATGAAAAACTGTTTTTT. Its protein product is CASSLLDRETTNEKLFF.